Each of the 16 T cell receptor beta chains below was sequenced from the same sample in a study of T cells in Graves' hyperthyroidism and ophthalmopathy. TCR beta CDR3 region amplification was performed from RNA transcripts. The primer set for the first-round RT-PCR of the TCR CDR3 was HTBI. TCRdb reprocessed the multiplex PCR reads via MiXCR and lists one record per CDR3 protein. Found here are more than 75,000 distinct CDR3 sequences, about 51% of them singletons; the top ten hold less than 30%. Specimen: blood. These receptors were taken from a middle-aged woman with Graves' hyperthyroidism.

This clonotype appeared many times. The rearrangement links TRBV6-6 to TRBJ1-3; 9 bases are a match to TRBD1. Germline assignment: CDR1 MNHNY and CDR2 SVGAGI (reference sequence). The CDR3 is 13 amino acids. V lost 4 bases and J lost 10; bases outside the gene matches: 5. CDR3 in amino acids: CASSLQGARTIYF. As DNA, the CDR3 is TGTGCCAGCAGTTTACAGGGGGCAAGGACCATATATTTT.

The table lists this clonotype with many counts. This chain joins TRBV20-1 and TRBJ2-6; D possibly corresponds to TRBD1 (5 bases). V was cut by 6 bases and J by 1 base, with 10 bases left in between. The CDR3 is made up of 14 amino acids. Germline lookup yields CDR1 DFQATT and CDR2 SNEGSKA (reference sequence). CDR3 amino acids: CSAFRQSGANVLTF. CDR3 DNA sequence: TGCAGTGCCTTCCGACAGTCTGGGGCCAACGTCCTGACTTTC.

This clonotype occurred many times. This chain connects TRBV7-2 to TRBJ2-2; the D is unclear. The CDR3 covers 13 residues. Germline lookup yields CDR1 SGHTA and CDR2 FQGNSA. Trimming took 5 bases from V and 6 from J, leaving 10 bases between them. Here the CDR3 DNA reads TGTGCCAGCAGCCAAGTGGGCGCCGGGGAGCTGTTTTTT. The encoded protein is CASSQVGAGELFF.

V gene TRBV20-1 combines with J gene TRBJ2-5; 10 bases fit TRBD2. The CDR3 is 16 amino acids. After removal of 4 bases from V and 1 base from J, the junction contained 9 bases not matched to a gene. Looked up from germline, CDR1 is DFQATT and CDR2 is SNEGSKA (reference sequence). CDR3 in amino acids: CSAILTSGATQETQYF. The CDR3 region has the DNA TGCAGTGCTATCCTCACTAGCGGGGCAACCCAAGAGACCCAGTACTTC.

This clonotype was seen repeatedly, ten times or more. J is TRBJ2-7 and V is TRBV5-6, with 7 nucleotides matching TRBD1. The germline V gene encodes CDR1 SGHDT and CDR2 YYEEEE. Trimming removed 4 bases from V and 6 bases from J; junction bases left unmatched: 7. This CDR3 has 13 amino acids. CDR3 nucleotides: TGTGCCAGCAGCCAGGACAGGAGGAGCGAGCAGTACTTC. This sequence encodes CASSQDRRSEQYF.

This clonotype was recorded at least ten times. The CDR3 sequence: CASSLTPLQGEGYGYTF. Written as DNA, the CDR3 is TGCGCCAGCAGCTTAACCCCTTTACAGGGAGAGGGCTATGGCTACACCTTC. This rearrangement joins TRBV5-1 to TRBJ1-2, with D perhaps matching TRBD1 (6 bases). The CDR3 contains 17 residues. Germline CDR1 SGHRS, CDR2 YFSETQ. The germline V and J ends were trimmed by 2 bases and 4 bases, with 21 bases remaining between them.

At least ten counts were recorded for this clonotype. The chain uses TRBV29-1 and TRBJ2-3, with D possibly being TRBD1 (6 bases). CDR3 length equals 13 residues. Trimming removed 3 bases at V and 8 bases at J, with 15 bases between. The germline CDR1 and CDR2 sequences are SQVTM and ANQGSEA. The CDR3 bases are TGCAGCGTTGACGGACAGTATAGGGCTACGCAGTATTTT. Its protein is CSVDGQYRATQYF.

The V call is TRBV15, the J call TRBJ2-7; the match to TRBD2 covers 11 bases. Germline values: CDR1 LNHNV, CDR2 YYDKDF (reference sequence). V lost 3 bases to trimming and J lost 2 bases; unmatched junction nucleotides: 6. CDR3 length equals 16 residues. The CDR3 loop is CATSSHTSGRTYEQYF. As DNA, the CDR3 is TGTGCCACCAGCAGCCACACTAGCGGGAGAACCTACGAGCAGTACTTC.

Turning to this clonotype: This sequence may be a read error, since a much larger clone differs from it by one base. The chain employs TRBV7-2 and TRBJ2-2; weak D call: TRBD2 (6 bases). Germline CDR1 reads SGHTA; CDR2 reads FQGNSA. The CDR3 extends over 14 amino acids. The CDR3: CANSLGRLTGELFF. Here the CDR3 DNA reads TGTGCCAACAGCTTAGGGAGGTTAACCGGGGAGCTGTTTTTT. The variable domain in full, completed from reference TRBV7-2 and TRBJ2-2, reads GAGVSQSPSNKVTEKGKDVELRCDPISGHTALYWYRQSLGQGLEFLIYFQGNSAPDKSGLPSDRFSAERTGGSVSTLTIQRTQQEDSAVYLCANSLGRLTGELFFGEGSRLTVL.

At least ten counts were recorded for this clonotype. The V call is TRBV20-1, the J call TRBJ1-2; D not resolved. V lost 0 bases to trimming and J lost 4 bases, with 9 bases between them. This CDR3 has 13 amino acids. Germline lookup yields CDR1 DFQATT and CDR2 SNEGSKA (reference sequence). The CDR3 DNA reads TGCAGTGCTAGAGATCGAGGGAGCTATGGCTACACCTTC. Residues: CSARDRGSYGYTF.

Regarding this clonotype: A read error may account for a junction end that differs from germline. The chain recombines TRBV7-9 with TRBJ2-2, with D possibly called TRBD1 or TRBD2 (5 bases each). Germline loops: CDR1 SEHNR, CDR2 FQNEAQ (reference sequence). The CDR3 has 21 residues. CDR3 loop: CASSLRTSGFKAGANTGELFF. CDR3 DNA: TGTGCCAGCAGTTTGCGGACAAGTGGTTTTAAGGCGGGCGCGAACACGGGGGAGCTGTTTTTT.

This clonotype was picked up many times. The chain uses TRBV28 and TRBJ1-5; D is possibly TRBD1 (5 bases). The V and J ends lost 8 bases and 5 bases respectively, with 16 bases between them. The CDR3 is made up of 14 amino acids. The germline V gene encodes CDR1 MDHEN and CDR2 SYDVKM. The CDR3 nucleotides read TGTGCCAGCTATCCTCAGGGTGGGCATCAGCCCCAGCATTTT. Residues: CASYPQGGHQPQHF.

The CDR3 DNA sequence: TGTGCCAGCAGCCGACGGGGGGCAGGTCAGCCCCAGCATTTT. Its protein product is CASSRRGAGQPQHF. V is TRBV7-2 and J is TRBJ1-5; the D gene is possibly TRBD1 (6 bases). This CDR3 is 14 amino acids long. The germline V and J ends were trimmed by 5 bases and 6 bases, with 14 bases remaining between them. Germline V lookup: CDR1 SGHTA, CDR2 FQGNSA.

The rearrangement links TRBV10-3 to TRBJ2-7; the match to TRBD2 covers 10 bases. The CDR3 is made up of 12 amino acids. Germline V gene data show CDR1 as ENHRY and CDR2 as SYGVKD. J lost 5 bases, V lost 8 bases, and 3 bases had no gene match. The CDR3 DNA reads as TGTGCCATCTCCGGGACTAGCGACGAGCAGTACTTC. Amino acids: CAISGTSDEQYF.

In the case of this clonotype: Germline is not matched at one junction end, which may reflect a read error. CDR3 nucleotides: TGTGCCGCCAGCAGAGACAGTCTCGGAGCTTTCTTT. This translates into CAASRDSLGAFF. V gene TRBV15 combines with J gene TRBJ1-1; weak D call: TRBD1 (5 bases). The CDR3 sequence is 12 residues long. Germline-derived CDR1 and CDR2 are LNHNV and YYDKDF (reference sequence).

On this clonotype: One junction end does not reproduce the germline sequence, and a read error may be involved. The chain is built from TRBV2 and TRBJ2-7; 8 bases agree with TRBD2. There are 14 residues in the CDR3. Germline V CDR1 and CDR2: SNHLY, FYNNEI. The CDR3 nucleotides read TGTGCCAGCAGCGTCGGTAGCGGGACCTACGAACAGTACTTC. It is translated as CASSVGSGTYEQYF. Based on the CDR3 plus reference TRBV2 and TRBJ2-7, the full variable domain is EPEVTQTPSHQVTQMGQEVILRCVPISNHLYFYWYRQILGQKVEFLVSFYNNEISEKSEIFDDQFSVERPDGSNFTLKIRSTKLEDSAMYFCASSVGSGTYEQYFGPGTRLTVT.